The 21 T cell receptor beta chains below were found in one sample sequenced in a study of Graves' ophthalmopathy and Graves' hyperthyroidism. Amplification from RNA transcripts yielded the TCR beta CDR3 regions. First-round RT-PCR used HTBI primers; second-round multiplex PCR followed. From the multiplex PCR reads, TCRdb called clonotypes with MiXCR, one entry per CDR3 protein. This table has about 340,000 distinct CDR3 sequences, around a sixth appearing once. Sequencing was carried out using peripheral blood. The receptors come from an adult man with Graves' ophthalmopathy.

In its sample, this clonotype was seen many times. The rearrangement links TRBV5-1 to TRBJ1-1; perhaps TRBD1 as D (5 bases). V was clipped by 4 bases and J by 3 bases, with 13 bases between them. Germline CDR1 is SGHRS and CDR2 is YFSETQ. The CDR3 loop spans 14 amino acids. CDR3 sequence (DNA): TGCGCCAGCAGCCCGTTGGGGCGGGACACTGAAGCTTTCTTT. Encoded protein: CASSPLGRDTEAFF.

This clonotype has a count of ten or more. The CDR3 here is CASSANGASGIQYF. CDR3 sequence (DNA): TGTGCCAGCAGTGCAAACGGGGCTAGCGGGATTCAGTACTTC. The rearrangement links TRBV12-3 or TRBV12-4 to TRBJ2-7; 9 bases are shared with TRBD2. After removal of 5 bases from V and 10 bases from J, the junction contained 12 bases not matched to a gene. The length of the CDR3 is 14 residues.

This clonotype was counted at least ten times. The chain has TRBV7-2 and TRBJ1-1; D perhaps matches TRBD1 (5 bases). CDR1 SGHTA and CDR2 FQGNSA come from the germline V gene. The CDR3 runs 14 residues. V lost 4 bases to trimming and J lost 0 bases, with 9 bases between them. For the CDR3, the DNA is TGTGCCAGCAGCTCCGGGACGTTGAACACTGAAGCTTTCTTT. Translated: CASSSGTLNTEAFF.

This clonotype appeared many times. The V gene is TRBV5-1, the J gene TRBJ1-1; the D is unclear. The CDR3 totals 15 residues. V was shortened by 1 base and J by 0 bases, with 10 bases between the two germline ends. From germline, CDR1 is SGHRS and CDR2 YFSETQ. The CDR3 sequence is CASSLTHYLNTEAFF. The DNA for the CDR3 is TGCGCCAGCAGCTTGACACACTATCTGAACACTGAAGCTTTCTTT.

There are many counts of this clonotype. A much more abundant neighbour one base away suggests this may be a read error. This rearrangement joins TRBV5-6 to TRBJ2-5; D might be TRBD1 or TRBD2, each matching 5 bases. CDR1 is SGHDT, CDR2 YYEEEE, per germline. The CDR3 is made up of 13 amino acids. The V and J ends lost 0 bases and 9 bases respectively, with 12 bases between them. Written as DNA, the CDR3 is TGTGCCAGCAGCTTGGTCAGGGTGGAGGCCCAGTACTTC. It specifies CASSLVRVEAQYF. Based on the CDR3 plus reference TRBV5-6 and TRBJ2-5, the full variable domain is DAGVTQSPTHLIKTRGQQVTLRCSPKSGHDTVSWYQQALGQGPQFIFQYYEEEERQRGNFPDRFSGHQFPNYSSELNVNALLLGDSALYLCASSLVRVEAQYFGPGTRLLVL.

For the CDR3, the DNA is TGTGCCAGCAGCCGGACTAGCGGAAAGAACACCGGGGAGCTGTTTTTT. Translated: CASSRTSGKNTGELFF. This sequence joins TRBV11-2 and TRBJ2-2; 10 positions match TRBD2. The germline V gene has CDR1 SGHAT and CDR2 FQNNGV. The ends lost 5 bases at V and 1 base at J; junction bases unmatched: 4. This CDR3 is 16 amino acids long. Full variable domain (missing parts from reference TRBV11-2 and TRBJ2-2): EAGVAQSPRYKIIEKRQSVAFWCNPISGHATLYWYQQILGQGPKLLIQFQNNGVVDDSQLPKDRFSAERLKGVDSTLKIQPAKLEDSAVYLCASSRTSGKNTGELFFGEGSRLTVL.

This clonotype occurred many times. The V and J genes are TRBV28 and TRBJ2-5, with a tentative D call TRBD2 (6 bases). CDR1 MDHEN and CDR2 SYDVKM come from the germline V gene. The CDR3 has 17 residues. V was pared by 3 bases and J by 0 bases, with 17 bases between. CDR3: CASSFLYPGEYQETQYF. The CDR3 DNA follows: TGTGCCAGCAGTTTCCTATACCCGGGAGAGTACCAAGAGACCCAGTACTTC.

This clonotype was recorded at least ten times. The CDR3 reads CASSDSLAGGARSNSPLHF. Written as DNA, the CDR3 is TGTGCCAGCAGTGATTCTCTGGCCGGGGGGGCTCGTTCAAATTCACCCCTCCACTTT. The chain employs TRBV6-4 and TRBJ1-6; TRBD1 is a possible D gene (6 bases). Germline CDR1 reads MRHNA; CDR2 reads SNTAGT. The V end was cut by 3 bases, the J end by 7 bases, with 25 bases between. The CDR3 spans 19 residues.

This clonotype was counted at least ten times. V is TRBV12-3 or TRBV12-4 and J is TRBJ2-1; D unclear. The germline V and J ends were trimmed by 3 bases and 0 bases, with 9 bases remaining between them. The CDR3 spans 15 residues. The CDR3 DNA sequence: TGTGCCAGCAGTTTTTCAGCAAGCTCCTACAATGAGCAGTTCTTC. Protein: CASSFSASSYNEQFF.

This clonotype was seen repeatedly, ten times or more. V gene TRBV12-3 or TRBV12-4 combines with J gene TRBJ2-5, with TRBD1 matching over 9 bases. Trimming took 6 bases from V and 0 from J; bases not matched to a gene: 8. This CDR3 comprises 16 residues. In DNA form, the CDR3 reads TGTGCCAGCAGCTTCCTGGGGACAGGGTACCAAGAGACCCAGTACTTC. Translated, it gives CASSFLGTGYQETQYF.

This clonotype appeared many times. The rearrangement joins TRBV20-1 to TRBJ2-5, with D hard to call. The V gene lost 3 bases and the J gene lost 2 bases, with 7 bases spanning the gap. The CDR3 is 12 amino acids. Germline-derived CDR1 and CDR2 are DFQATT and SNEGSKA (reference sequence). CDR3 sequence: CSASDGQETQYF. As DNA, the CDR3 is TGCAGTGCTAGTGACGGACAAGAGACCCAGTACTTC.

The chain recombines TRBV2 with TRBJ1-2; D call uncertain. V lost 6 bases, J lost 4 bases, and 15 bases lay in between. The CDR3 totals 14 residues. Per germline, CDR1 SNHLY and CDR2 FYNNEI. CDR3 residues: CASSEVANSYGYTF. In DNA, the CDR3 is TGTGCCAGCAGCGAGGTAGCAAACAGCTATGGCTACACCTTC.

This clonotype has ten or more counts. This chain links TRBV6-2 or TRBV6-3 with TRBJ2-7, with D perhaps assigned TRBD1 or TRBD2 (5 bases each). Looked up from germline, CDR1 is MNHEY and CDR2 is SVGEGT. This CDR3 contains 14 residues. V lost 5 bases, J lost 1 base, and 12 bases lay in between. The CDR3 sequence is CASSPRGRSYEQYF. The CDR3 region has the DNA TGTGCCAGCAGTCCACGGGGCAGGTCCTACGAGCAGTACTTC.

As DNA, the CDR3 is TGCAGTGCAAACGACAGGACCTCTGGAAACACCATATATTTT. This gives the protein CSANDRTSGNTIYF. The chain couples TRBV20-1 to TRBJ1-3; TRBD1 might be the D (6 bases). In germline, CDR1 is DFQATT, CDR2 SNEGSKA (reference sequence). The CDR3 loop spans 14 amino acids. Trimming stripped 6 bases from V and 0 bases from J, with 12 bases between.

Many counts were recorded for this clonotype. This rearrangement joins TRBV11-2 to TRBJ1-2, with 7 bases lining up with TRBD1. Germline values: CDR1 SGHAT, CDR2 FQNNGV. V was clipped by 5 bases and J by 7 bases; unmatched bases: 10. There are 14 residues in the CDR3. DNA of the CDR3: TGTGCCAGCAGCCCGATAACAGGGGCGTCTGGCTACACCTTC. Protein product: CASSPITGASGYTF.

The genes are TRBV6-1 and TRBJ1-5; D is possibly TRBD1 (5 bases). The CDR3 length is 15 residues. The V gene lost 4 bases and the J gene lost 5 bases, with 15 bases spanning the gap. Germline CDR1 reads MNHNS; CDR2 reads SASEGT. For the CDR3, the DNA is TGTGCCAGCAGTGTTAGTAGGGGAGGTTATCAGCCCCAGCATTTT. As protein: CASSVSRGGYQPQHF.

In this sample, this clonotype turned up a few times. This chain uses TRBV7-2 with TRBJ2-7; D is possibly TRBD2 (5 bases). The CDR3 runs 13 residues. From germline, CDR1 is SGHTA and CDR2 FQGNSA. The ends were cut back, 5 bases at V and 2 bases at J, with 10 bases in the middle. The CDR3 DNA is TGTGCCAGCAGCCATAGCGAAACCTACGAGCAGTACTTC. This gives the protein CASSHSETYEQYF.

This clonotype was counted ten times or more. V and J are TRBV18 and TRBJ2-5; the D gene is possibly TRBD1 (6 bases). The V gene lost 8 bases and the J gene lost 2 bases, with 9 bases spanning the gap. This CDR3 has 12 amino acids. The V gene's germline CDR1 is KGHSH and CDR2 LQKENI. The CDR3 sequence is CASPQGQETQYF. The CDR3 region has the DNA TGTGCCAGCCCCCAGGGGCAAGAGACCCAGTACTTC.

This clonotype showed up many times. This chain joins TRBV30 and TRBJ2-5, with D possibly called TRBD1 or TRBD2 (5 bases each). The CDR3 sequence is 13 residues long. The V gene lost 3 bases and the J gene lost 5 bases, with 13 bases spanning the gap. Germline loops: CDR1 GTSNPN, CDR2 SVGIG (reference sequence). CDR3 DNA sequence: TGTGCCTGGAGCGGGGCCGCACGGGAGACCCAGTACTTC. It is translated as CAWSGAARETQYF.

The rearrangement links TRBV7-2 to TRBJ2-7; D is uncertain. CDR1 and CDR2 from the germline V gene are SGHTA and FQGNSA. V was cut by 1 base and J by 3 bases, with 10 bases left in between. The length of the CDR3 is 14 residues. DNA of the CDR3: TGTGCCAGCAGCTTAGGGACCGTCCTCTACGAGCAGTACTTC. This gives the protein CASSLGTVLYEQYF.

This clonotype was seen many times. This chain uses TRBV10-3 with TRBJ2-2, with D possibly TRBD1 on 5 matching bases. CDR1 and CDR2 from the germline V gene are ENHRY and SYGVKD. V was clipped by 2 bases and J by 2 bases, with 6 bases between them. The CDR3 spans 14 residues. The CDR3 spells CAISEQGNTGELFF. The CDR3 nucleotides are TGTGCCATCAGTGAGCAGGGCAACACCGGGGAGCTGTTTTTT.